This T cell receptor beta chain derives from a study of T cell repertoires in cytomegalovirus infection. Turning to the study itself: Recently identified HLA-C-restricted and well-studied HLA-B-restricted CMV epitopes were used. Both CMV infection and a matching HLA type were indicated by public TCR beta signatures. Study-wide points: The study found HLA-C-restricted CMV-specific TCR beta clonotypes dominating the ex vivo response. People with CMV and the relevant HLA were identified by cumulative public TCR beta family frequency.

The CDR3 is 14 residues long. The germline CDR1 and CDR2 sequences are SEHNR and FQNEAQ (reference sequence). Trimming left V 1 base short and J 3 bases short, with 9 bases between. TCRdb processed the reads anew with MiXCR; each CDR3 protein has one entry. The repertoire includes hundreds of thousands of distinct CDR3 sequences, approximately 31% of them detected once, and 13% sits in the top ten. This clonotype was recorded once. Its antigen is currently unknown. The sample in question was cultured CD8+ T cells from PBMCs, obtained from culture after CMV antigen stimulation. The chain joins TRBV7-9 to TRBJ1-1; D is uncertain. The receptor comes from a human donor in good health (CMV status not recorded). Some clones in this sample may be carry-over from other donors' samples. The CDR3 DNA is TGTGCCAGCAGCTTAGAGGCGGGGTACACTGAAGCTTTCTTT. Protein product: CASSLEAGYTEAFF.